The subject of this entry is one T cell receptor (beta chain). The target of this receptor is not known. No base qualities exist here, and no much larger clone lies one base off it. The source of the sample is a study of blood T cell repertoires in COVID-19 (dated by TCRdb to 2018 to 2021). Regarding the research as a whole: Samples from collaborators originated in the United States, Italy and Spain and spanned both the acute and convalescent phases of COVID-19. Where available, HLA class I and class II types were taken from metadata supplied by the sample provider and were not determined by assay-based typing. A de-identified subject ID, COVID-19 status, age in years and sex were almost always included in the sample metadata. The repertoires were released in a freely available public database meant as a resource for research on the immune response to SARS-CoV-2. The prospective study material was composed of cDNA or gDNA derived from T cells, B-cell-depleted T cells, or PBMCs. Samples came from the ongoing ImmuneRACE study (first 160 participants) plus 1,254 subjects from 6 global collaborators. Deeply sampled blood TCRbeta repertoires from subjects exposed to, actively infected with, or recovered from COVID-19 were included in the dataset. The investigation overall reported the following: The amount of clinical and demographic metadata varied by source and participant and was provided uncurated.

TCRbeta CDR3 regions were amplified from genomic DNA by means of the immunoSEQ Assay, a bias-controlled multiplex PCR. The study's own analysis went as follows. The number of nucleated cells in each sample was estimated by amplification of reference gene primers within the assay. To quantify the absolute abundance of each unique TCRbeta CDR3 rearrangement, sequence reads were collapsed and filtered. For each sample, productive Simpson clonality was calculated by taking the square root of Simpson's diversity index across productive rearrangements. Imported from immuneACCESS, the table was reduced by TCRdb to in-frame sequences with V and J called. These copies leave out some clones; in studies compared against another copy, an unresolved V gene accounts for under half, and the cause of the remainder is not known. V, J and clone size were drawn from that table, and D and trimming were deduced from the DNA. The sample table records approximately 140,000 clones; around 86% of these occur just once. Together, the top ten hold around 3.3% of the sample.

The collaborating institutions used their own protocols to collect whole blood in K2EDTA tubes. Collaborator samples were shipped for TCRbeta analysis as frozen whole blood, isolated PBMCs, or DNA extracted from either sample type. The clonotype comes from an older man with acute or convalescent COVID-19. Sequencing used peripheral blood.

The DNA sequence follows: TGTGCCAGCAGCGTAGCGGCAGGGCCCGGAGAAAAACTGTTTTTT. The resulting protein is CASSVAAGPGEKLFF. The V and J genes are TRBV9 and TRBJ1-4; TRBD1 is possibly the D segment (5 matching bases). V is pared back by 0 bases and J by 8 bases, with 14 bases lying between the germline termini. Taken from the germline V gene, the CDR1 and CDR2 loops are SGDLS and YYNGEE. The CDR3 goes from the cysteine to the phenylalanine over 15 residues. The entry retains the CDR3 DNA only, 45 bases that are in frame from base 1.